A single sample gave rise to the 18 T cell receptor beta chains below, sequenced in a study of shared clonotypes between healthy human individuals. Here immunoSEQ multiplex PCR was the method, and the copy in TCRdb shows in-frame clones only, minus some. The table includes roughly 1,500,000 clones, around 98.5% detected once. Sequences were obtained from naive CD4+ T cells sorted from blood. Sample subset: CD45RA+ positively selected. These receptors were collected from a man aged 25-40 years in good health.

The V call is TRBV10-1, the J call TRBJ2-1; 8 bases are a match to TRBD2. Unmatched junction bases numbered 5, after V lost 4 bases and J lost 6 bases. Germline loops: CDR1 WNHNN, CDR2 SYGVQD (reference sequence). CDR3 length: 14 amino acids. The CDR3 protein is CASSVAGPRNEQFF. In DNA, the CDR3 is TGCGCCAGCAGTGTAGCGGGACCACGCAATGAGCAGTTCTTC.

CDR3 nucleotides: TGTGCCGCCCGGGAGGGCTCCTACAATGAGCAGTTCTTC. It is translated as CAAREGSYNEQFF. The J gene is TRBJ2-1, the V gene TRBV10-3, with 8 bases matching TRBD2. This CDR3 is 13 amino acids long. The trim removed 11 bases at V and 0 bases at J, leaving 3 bases unmatched. Per germline, CDR1 ENHRY and CDR2 SYGVKD.

The chain is built from TRBV5-8 and TRBJ2-7; D gene uncertain. Germline lookup yields CDR1 SGHTS and CDR2 YDEGEE. This CDR3 is built from 15 residues. Trimming pared 0 bases from V and 6 bases from J, leaving 16 bases between. The CDR3 sequence is CASSLGTFPPGEQYF. The CDR3 DNA follows: TGTGCCAGCAGCTTGGGCACCTTCCCACCGGGCGAGCAGTACTTC.

V is TRBV11-2 and J is TRBJ2-1, with TRBD2 identical over 12 bases. The CDR3 contains 15 residues. V shed 5 bases and J 6 bases; nucleotides not matched to a gene: 5. The germline CDR1 and CDR2 sequences are SGHAT and FQNNGV. DNA of the CDR3: TGTGCCAGCAGCCTCACTAGCGGGAGGTTCAATGAGCAGTTCTTC. Encoded protein: CASSLTSGRFNEQFF. The complete variable domain, with remaining parts taken from reference TRBV11-2 and TRBJ2-1, reads EAGVAQSPRYKIIEKRQSVAFWCNPISGHATLYWYQQILGQGPKLLIQFQNNGVVDDSQLPKDRFSAERLKGVDSTLKIQPAKLEDSAVYLCASSLTSGRFNEQFFGPGTRLTVL.

The chain links TRBV11-3 to TRBJ2-2, with 9 bases lining up with TRBD1. V lost 5 bases, J lost 7 bases, and 8 bases stayed unmatched. The CDR3 consists of 15 residues. Germline assignment: CDR1 SGHNT and CDR2 YENEEA. This chain's CDR3 is CASSPGTGFNGELFF. CDR3 nucleotide sequence: TGTGCCAGCAGCCCCGGGACAGGGTTTAACGGGGAGCTGTTTTTT.

A note on this clone: Other DNA sequences of this sample code for an identical CDR3. The genes are TRBV11-2 and TRBJ2-7, with 7 bases lining up with TRBD1. The CDR3 extends over 13 amino acids. Germline CDR1 SGHAT, CDR2 FQNNGV. The V segment lost 4 bases and the J segment 3 bases; nucleotides outside the gene matches: 3. The CDR3 region is CASSSRQGYEQYF. The CDR3 DNA is TGTGCCAGCAGCTCACGACAGGGCTACGAGCAGTACTTC.

V gene TRBV11-2 combines with J gene TRBJ2-3, with D possibly being TRBD2 (6 bases). Germline CDR1 and CDR2: SGHAT and FQNNGV. The CDR3 totals 15 residues. Trimming left V 6 bases short and J 2 bases short, with 15 bases between. The CDR3 DNA reads TGTGCCAGCAGGCCCCCGGGACTTGCCACAGATACGCAGTATTTT. This codes for CASRPPGLATDTQYF.

Of note for this clone: The identical CDR3 is also encoded by other nucleotide sequences in the sample. V is TRBV11-2 and J is TRBJ2-7; TRBD2 matches at 11 bases. J gave up 1 base and V 5 bases, and 4 bases lay outside the gene matches. The germline CDR1 and CDR2 sequences are SGHAT and FQNNGV. The CDR3 consists of 15 residues. CDR3 nucleotide sequence: TGTGCCAGCAGCACGAGACTAGCGGGATCCTACGAGCAGTACTTC. Its protein product is CASSTRLAGSYEQYF.

V and J are TRBV5-4 and TRBJ1-1; D is unclear. With 3 bases removed from V and 4 bases from J, the gap between germline ends came to 13 bases. This CDR3 is built from 14 residues. CDR1 is SGHNT, CDR2 YYREEE, per germline (reference sequence). The CDR3 DNA follows: TGTGCCAGCAGCTCCGATGCCCGAAGCACTGAAGCTTTCTTT. It specifies CASSSDARSTEAFF.

The V call is TRBV5-1, the J call TRBJ2-5; D remains ambiguous. V shed 2 bases and J shed 3 bases, with 11 bases lying between them. CDR3 length: 14 amino acids. Germline-derived CDR1 and CDR2 are SGHRS and YFSETQ. The chain's CDR3 is CASSFDTLKETQYF. CDR3 DNA: TGCGCCAGCAGCTTCGACACTCTAAAAGAGACCCAGTACTTC.

The V and J genes are TRBV28 and TRBJ1-1, with a tentative D call TRBD1 (5 bases). CDR1 is MDHEN and CDR2 is SYDVKM in the germline V gene. This CDR3 is 13 amino acids long. With 7 bases removed from V and 3 bases from J, the gap between germline ends came to 12 bases. The CDR3 sequence: CASITWGDTEAFF. Written as DNA, the CDR3 is TGTGCCAGCATTACATGGGGGGACACTGAAGCTTTCTTT.

The table lists this clone with a count of one. The chain uses TRBV5-6 and TRBJ1-1, with a weak D call TRBD1 (6 bases). V lost 2 bases and J lost 1, with 9 bases in between. The CDR3 spans 14 residues. Germline V gene sequence: CDR1 SGHDT, CDR2 YYEEEE. DNA for the CDR3: TGTGCCAGCAGCTTTACAGGGACGAACACTGAAGCTTTCTTT. This translates into CASSFTGTNTEAFF.

This clone was recorded only once. The chain uses TRBV28 and TRBJ2-1; 8 bases line up with TRBD2. This CDR3 region has 16 residues. Germline V gene data show CDR1 as MDHEN and CDR2 as SYDVKM. V lost 6 bases, J lost 0 bases, and 7 bases stayed unmatched. This chain's CDR3 is CASSVFSGNSYNEQFF. The CDR3 DNA reads as TGTGCCAGCAGCGTATTTAGCGGGAACTCCTACAATGAGCAGTTCTTC.

This clone appeared a single time. V gene TRBV5-1 combines with J gene TRBJ1-2; D unresolved. V dropped 4 bases and J dropped 4 bases, with 8 bases sitting between them. CDR3 length: 12 residues. In germline, CDR1 is SGHRS, CDR2 YFSETQ. The CDR3 DNA is TGCGCCAGCAGCAAGGACGGCTATGGCTACACCTTC. It is translated as CASSKDGYGYTF.

For the CDR3, the DNA is TGTGCCAGCAGCTTAGTTGAGGGAACCGGGGAGCTGTTTTTT. The encoded protein is CASSLVEGTGELFF. The rearrangement links TRBV7-8 to TRBJ2-2, with D maybe TRBD2 (5 bases). Trimming pared 1 base from V and 5 bases from J, leaving 8 bases between. Germline assignment: CDR1 SGHVS and CDR2 FQNEAQ. The CDR3 totals 14 residues.

The V and J genes are TRBV11-3 and TRBJ2-5, with 7 bases fitting TRBD2. V dropped 4 bases and J dropped 6; count of bases not matched to a gene: 8. Germline V gene data show CDR1 as SGHNT and CDR2 as YENEEA. CDR3 length: 14 amino acids. CDR3 coding DNA: TGTGCCAGCAGCTCAGGACTAGAGACGCAGACCCAGTACTTC. This encodes CASSSGLETQTQYF.

The CDR3, as DNA: TGCGCCAGCAACTGGTTCCGAGATGTCGCAGATACGCAGTATTTT. This gives the protein CASNWFRDVADTQYF. The chain uses TRBV5-1 and TRBJ2-3; no definite D call. The CDR3 has 15 amino acids. Germline CDR1 SGHRS, CDR2 YFSETQ. Trimming left V 6 bases short and J 4 bases short, with 18 bases between.

The rearrangement links TRBV9 to TRBJ2-5, with a tentative D call TRBD2 (6 bases). The CDR3 contains 14 residues. CDR1 SGDLS and CDR2 YYNGEE come from the germline V gene. V gave up 2 bases and J gave up 1 base, with 9 bases separating them. Here the CDR3 reads CASSVRDFQETQYF. Here the CDR3 DNA reads TGTGCCAGCAGCGTGCGGGACTTCCAAGAGACCCAGTACTTC.